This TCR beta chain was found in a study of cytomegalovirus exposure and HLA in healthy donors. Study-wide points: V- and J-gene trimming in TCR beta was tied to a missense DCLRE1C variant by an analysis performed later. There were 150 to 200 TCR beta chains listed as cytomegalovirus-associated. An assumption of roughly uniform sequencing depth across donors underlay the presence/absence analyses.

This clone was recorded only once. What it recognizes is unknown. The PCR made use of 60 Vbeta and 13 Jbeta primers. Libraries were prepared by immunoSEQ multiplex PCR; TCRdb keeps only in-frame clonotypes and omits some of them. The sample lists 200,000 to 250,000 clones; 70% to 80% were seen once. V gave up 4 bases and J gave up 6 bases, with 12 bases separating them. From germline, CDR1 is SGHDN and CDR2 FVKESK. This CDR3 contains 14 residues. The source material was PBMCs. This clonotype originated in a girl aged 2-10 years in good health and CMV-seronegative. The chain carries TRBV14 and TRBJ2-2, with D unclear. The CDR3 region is CASSPNYVPGELFF. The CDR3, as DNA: TGTGCCAGCAGCCCGAACTACGTCCCCGGGGAGCTGTTTTTT.